This T cell receptor (beta chain) appears in the sequencing data of a study of cytomegalovirus exposure and HLA in healthy donors. Germline V gene data show CDR1 as SGHNT and CDR2 as YYREEE (reference sequence). The germline V and J ends were trimmed by 0 bases and 3 bases, with 12 bases remaining between them. This CDR3 region has 15 residues. A multiplex PCR was run with 60 Vbeta primers and 13 Jbeta primers. Data came from immunoSEQ multiplex PCR; TCRdb stores just in-frame clones and leaves some out. The sample holds 150,000 or so clones, more than 80% seen once. Sequenced material: PBMCs. This receptor was taken from a woman aged 18-29 years in good health and CMV-seropositive. The J gene is TRBJ1-1, the V gene TRBV5-4; unclear D gene. The CDR3, as DNA: TGTGCCAGCAGCTTGGTGTGGCAGCTAGACACTGAAGCTTTCTTT. It specifies CASSLVWQLDTEAFF.